These 11 T cell receptor beta chains were sequenced from one sample in a study of blood T cell repertoires in COVID-19. Libraries were prepared by immunoSEQ multiplex PCR; TCRdb keeps only in-frame clonotypes and omits some of them. The data hold tens of thousands of clones, with about 85% observed a single time. The sample was peripheral blood. The source of these receptors is an elderly man with acute or convalescent COVID-19.

CDR3 protein: CASSPGWGDRNQPQHF. DNA of the CDR3: TGCGCCAGCAGCCCCGGGTGGGGGGACCGTAATCAGCCCCAGCATTTT. This chain connects TRBV5-1 to TRBJ1-5, with D perhaps matching TRBD1 (5 bases). V shed 4 bases and J shed 4 bases, with 18 bases lying between them. CDR3 length: 16 residues. Germline V gene data show CDR1 as SGHRS and CDR2 as YFSETQ.

The genes are TRBV5-1 and TRBJ1-5; D is unclear. Germline V gives CDR1 SGHRS, CDR2 YFSETQ. Trimming pared 5 bases from V and 6 bases from J, leaving 18 bases between. The CDR3 covers 15 residues. The CDR3 here is CASRLTPVEGQPQHF. The CDR3 DNA is TGCGCCAGCAGGCTCACCCCAGTGGAGGGTCAGCCCCAGCATTTT.

The V and J genes are TRBV6-6 and TRBJ2-2, with 8 bases lining up with TRBD1. The CDR3 sequence is 15 residues long. CDR1 and CDR2 from the germline V gene are MNHNY and SVGAGI (reference sequence). The J segment lost 4 bases and the V segment lost 4 bases, leaving 5 bases of the junction unmatched. The CDR3 DNA reads TGTGCCAGCAGTTTGACAGGGGATAGCACCGGGGAGCTGTTTTTT. It translates to CASSLTGDSTGELFF.

The V and J genes are TRBV28 and TRBJ1-2; 8 bases align to TRBD1. The CDR3 contains 15 residues. From germline, CDR1 is MDHEN and CDR2 SYDVKM. The ends lost 3 bases at V and 0 bases at J; junction bases unmatched: 3. CDR3 bases: TGTGCCAGCAGTTTCGGGACAGGAGCTAACTATGGCTACACCTTC. Its translation is CASSFGTGANYGYTF.

CDR3 DNA: TGTGCCAGCAGCTTGGCAGGGACTAGCGGACAAGAGACCCAGTACTTC. It translates to CASSLAGTSGQETQYF. This chain links TRBV5-4 with TRBJ2-5; TRBD2 agrees at 11 bases. V lost 0 bases and J lost 2; bases outside the gene matches: 3. CDR1 and CDR2 (germline): SGHNT, YYREEE (reference sequence). The CDR3 runs 16 residues.

This clone was picked up a small number of times. This chain uses TRBV4-1 with TRBJ2-7, with 9 bases fitting TRBD2. CDR3 length: 16 amino acids. V lost 5 bases and J lost 2; bases outside the gene matches: 10. CDR1 MGHRA and CDR2 YSYEKL come from the germline V gene. The DNA of the CDR3 is TGCGCCAGCAGCATGAATCCTAGCGGGACGACCTACGAGCAGTACTTC. Residues: CASSMNPSGTTYEQYF.

The rearrangement links TRBV15 to TRBJ1-5; possible D gene TRBD1, 6 bases. Trimming left V 0 bases short and J 7 bases short, with 13 bases between. Germline loops: CDR1 LNHNV, CDR2 YYDKDF (reference sequence). This CDR3 spans 15 amino acids. The CDR3 nucleotides read TGTGCCACCAGCAGAGACCTCAGGGGAATCCAGCCCCAGCATTTT. It translates to CATSRDLRGIQPQHF.

The chain uses TRBV6-2 or TRBV6-3 and TRBJ2-7; D remains unclear. The germline gives CDR1 MNHEY, CDR2 SVGEGT. The germline V and J ends were trimmed by 2 bases and 3 bases, with 8 bases remaining between them. CDR3 length: 13 residues. DNA of the CDR3: TGTGCCAGCAGTTACCGTAGTGGCTACGAGCAGTACTTC. Translated, it gives CASSYRSGYEQYF.

The rearrangement uses TRBV5-1 and TRBJ1-1; D may be TRBD1 (5 bases). The CDR3 covers 14 residues. Germline assignment: CDR1 SGHRS and CDR2 YFSETQ. Trimming cost V 0 bases and J 3 bases, with 9 bases left between them. CDR3 sequence (DNA): TGCGCCAGCAGCTTGGTAGGGGCGGACACTGAAGCTTTCTTT. Translated, it gives CASSLVGADTEAFF.

This chain uses TRBV10-3 with TRBJ2-1; 11 bases line up with TRBD2. Germline lookup yields CDR1 ENHRY and CDR2 SYGVKD. After removal of 2 bases from V and 7 bases from J, the junction contained 4 bases not matched to a gene. This CDR3 region has 15 residues. CDR3 protein: CAISETSGSFNEQFF. CDR3 coding DNA: TGTGCCATCAGTGAGACTAGCGGGAGCTTTAATGAGCAGTTCTTC.

The chain carries TRBV5-6 and TRBJ1-6, with 9 nucleotides matching TRBD1. From germline, CDR1 is SGHDT and CDR2 YYEEEE. Trimming removed 6 bases from V and 11 bases from J; junction bases left unmatched: 6. This CDR3 has 13 residues. Here the CDR3 reads CASTPTGGPPLHF. The CDR3 DNA follows: TGTGCCAGCACCCCTACAGGGGGCCCACCCCTCCACTTT.